This T cell receptor beta chain is drawn from a study of T cell responses to AZD1222 COVID-19 vaccine. Study-level information: Second doses at about 4 or about 12 weeks were pooled.

Notes on this clone: Its target is not known.

Trimming took 4 bases from V and 1 from J; bases not matched to a gene: 12. This CDR3 has 18 residues. The germline gives CDR1 LGHNT, CDR2 FRNRAP. TCRdb's copy holds only in-frame clones and misses some; the assay was immunoSEQ multiplex PCR. The sample contains around 190,000 clones, around nine tenths of which appear only once. Study-level findings and limits: Close to half of spike-specific TCRs reportedly recognize unmutated variant regions. Vaccine-associated CD4 TCRs ranged over spike, dominating at 160-218 and 743-854. Baseline seropositives among AZD1222 recipients totaled only five to seven.

The clonotype originates from an adult in good health. The sequencing used peripheral blood, collected on day 0 of AZD1222 vaccination. J is TRBJ1-2 and V is TRBV12-5, with 10 bases matching TRBD1. This chain's CDR3 is CASGWEPGTGEYNYGYTF. The CDR3 DNA follows: TGTGCTAGTGGTTGGGAGCCCGGGACAGGGGAGTATAACTATGGCTACACCTTC.